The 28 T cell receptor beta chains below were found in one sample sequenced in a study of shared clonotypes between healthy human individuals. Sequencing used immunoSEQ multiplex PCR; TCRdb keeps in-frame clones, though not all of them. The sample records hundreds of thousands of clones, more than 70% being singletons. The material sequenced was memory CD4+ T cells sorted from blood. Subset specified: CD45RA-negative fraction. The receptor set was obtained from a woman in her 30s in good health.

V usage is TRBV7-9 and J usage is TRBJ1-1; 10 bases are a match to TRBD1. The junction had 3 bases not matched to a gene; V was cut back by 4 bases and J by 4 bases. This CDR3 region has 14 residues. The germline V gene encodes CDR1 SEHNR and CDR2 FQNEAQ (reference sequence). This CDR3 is CASSSDRGGTEAFF. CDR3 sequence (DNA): TGTGCCAGCAGCTCGGACAGGGGGGGCACTGAAGCTTTCTTT.

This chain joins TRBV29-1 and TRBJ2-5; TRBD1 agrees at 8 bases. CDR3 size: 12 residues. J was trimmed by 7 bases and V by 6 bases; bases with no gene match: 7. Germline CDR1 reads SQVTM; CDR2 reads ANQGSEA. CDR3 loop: CSVGQGTGTQYF. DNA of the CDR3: TGCAGCGTAGGACAGGGTACCGGGACCCAGTACTTC.

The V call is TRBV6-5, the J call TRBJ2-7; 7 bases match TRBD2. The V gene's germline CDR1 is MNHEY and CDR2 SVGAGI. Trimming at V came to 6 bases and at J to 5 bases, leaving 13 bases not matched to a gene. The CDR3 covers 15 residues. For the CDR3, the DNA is TGTGCCAGCAGGTTTACCCGGGACTACCCCCACGAGCAGTACTTC. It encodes CASRFTRDYPHEQYF.

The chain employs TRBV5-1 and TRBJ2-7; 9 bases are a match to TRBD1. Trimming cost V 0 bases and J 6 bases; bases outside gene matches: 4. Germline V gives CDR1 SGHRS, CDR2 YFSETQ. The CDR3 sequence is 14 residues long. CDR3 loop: CASSLGQGVGEQYF. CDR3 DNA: TGCGCCAGCAGCTTGGGACAGGGGGTTGGCGAGCAGTACTTC. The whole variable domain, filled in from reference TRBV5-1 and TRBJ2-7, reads KAGVTQTPRYLIKTRGQQVTLSCSPISGHRSVSWYQQTPGQGLQFLFEYFSETQRNKGNFPGRFSGRQFSNSRSEMNVSTLELGDSALYLCASSLGQGVGEQYFGPGTRLTVT.

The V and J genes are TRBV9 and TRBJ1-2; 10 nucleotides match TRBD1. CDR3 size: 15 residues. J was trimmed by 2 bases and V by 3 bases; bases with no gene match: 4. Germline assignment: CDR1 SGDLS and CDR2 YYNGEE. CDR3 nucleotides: TGTGCCAGCAGCGGCGACAGGGGGCACAACTATGGCTACACCTTC. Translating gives CASSGDRGHNYGYTF.

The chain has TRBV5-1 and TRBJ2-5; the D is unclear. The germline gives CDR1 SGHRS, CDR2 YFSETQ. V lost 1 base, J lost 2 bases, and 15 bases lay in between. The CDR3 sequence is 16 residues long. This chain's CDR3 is CASSLRKGRLQETQYF. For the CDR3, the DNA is TGCGCCAGCAGCTTGCGGAAAGGACGGTTACAAGAGACCCAGTACTTC.

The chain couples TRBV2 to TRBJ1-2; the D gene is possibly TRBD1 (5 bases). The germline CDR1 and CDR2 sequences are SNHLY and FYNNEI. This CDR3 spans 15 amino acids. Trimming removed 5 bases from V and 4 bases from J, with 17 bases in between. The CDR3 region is CASSTQIRAPYGYTF. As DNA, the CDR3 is TGTGCCAGCAGTACGCAGATCAGGGCTCCCTATGGCTACACCTTC.

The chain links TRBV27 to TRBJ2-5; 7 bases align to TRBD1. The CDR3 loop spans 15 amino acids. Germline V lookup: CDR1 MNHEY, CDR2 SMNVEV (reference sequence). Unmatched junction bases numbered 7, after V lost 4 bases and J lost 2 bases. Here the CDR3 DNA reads TGTGCCAGCAGTTCGGGCCAGACAGGGCAAGAGACCCAGTACTTC. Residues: CASSSGQTGQETQYF.

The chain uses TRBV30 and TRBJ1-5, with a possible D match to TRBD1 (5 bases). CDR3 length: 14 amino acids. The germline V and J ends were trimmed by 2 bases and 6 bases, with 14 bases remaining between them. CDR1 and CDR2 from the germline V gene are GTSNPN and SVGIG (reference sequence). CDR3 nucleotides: TGTGCCTGGAGTCTAACAGGCGGGAGTCAGCCCCAGCATTTT. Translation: CAWSLTGGSQPQHF.

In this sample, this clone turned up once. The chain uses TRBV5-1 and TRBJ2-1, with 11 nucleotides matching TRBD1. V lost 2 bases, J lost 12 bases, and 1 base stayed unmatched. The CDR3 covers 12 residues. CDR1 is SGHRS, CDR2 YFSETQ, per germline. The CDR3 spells CASSFGQGAQFF. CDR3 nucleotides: TGCGCCAGCAGCTTCGGACAGGGGGCGCAGTTCTTC.

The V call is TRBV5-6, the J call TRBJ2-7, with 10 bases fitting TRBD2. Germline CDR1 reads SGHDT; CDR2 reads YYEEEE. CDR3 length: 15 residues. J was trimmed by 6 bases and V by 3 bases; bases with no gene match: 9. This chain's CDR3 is CASSSVLAGWSEQYF. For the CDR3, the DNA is TGTGCCAGCAGCTCGGTACTAGCGGGATGGTCCGAGCAGTACTTC. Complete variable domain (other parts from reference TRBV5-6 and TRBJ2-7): DAGVTQSPTHLIKTRGQQVTLRCSPKSGHDTVSWYQQALGQGPQFIFQYYEEEERQRGNFPDRFSGHQFPNYSSELNVNALLLGDSALYLCASSSVLAGWSEQYFGPGTRLTVT.

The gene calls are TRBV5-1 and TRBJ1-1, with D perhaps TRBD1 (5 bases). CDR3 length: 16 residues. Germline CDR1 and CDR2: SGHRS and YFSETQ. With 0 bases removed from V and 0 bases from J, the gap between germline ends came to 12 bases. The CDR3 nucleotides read TGCGCCAGCAGCTTGGGACAGTGGACTATGAACACTGAAGCTTTCTTT. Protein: CASSLGQWTMNTEAFF. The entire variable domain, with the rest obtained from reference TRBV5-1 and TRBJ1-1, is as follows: KAGVTQTPRYLIKTRGQQVTLSCSPISGHRSVSWYQQTPGQGLQFLFEYFSETQRNKGNFPGRFSGRQFSNSRSEMNVSTLELGDSALYLCASSLGQWTMNTEAFFGQGTRLTVV.

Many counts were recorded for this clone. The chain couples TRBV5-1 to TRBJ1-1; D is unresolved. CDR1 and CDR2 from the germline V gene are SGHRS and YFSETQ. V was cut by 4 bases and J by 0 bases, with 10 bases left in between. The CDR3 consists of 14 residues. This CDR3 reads CASSPRALNTEAFF. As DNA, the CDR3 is TGCGCCAGCAGCCCTCGGGCCTTGAACACTGAAGCTTTCTTT. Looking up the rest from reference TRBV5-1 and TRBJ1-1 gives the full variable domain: KAGVTQTPRYLIKTRGQQVTLSCSPISGHRSVSWYQQTPGQGLQFLFEYFSETQRNKGNFPGRFSGRQFSNSRSEMNVSTLELGDSALYLCASSPRALNTEAFFGQGTRLTVV.

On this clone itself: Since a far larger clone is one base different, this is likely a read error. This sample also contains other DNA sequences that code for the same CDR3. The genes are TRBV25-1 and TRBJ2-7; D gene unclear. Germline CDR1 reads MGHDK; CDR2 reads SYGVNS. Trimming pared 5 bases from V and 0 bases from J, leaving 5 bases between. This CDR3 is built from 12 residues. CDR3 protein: CASSRASYEQYF. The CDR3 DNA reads TGTGCCAGCAGTCGGGCCTCCTACGAGCAGTACTTC.

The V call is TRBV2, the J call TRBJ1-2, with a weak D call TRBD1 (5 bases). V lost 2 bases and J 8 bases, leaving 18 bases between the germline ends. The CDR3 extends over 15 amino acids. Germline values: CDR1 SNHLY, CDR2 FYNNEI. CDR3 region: CASSEPRGQLWGYTF. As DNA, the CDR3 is TGTGCCAGCAGTGAACCGAGGGGCCAACTATGGGGCTACACCTTC.

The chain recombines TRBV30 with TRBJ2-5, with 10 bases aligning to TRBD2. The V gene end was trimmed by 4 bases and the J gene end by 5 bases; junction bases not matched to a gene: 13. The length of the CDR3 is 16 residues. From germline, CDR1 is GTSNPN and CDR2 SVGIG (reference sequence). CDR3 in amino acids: CAWIGGPSGSGETQYF. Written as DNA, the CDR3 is TGTGCCTGGATTGGCGGTCCTAGCGGGAGTGGGGAGACCCAGTACTTC.

The CDR3 bases are TGTGCCAGCAGCGTGGCGAGAAGCGGGACCTTTACCGGGGAGCTGTTTTTT. It specifies CASSVARSGTFTGELFF. V and J are TRBV9 and TRBJ2-2, with 7 bases lining up with TRBD2. This CDR3 is built from 17 residues. After removal of 2 bases from V and 5 bases from J, the junction contained 12 bases not matched to a gene. Germline CDR1 and CDR2: SGDLS and YYNGEE. Filled out from reference TRBV9 and TRBJ2-2, the complete variable domain reads DSGVTQTPKHLITATGQRVTLRCSPRSGDLSVYWYQQSLDQGLQFLIQYYNGEERAKGNILERFSAQQFPDLHSELNLSSLELGDSALYFCASSVARSGTFTGELFFGEGSRLTVL.

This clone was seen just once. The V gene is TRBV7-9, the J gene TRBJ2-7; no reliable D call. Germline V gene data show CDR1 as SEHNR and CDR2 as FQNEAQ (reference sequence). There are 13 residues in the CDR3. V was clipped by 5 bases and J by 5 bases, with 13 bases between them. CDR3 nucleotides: TGTGCCAGCAGCCGGAGTTCAGGCGACGAGCAGTACTTC. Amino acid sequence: CASSRSSGDEQYF.

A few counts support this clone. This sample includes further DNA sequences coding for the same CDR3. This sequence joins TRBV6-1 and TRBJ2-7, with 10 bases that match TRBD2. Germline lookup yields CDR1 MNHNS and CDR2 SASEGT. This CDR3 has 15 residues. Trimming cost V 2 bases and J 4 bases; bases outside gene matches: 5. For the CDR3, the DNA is TGTGCCAGCAGTGAAACGAGCGGGAGGGTTTACGAGCAGTACTTC. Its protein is CASSETSGRVYEQYF.

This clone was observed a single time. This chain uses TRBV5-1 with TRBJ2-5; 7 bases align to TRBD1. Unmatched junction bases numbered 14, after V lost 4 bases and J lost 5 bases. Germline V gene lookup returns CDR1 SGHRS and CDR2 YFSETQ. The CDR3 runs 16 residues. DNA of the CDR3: TGCGCCAGCAGCGTAGGGGGCAGGGTGGACACCGAGACCCAGTACTTC. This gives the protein CASSVGGRVDTETQYF.

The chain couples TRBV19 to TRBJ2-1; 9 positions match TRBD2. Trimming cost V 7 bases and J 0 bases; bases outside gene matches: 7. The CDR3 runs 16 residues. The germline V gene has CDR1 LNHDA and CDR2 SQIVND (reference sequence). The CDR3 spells CASNPYSGSSYNEQFF. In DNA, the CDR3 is TGTGCCAGTAATCCTTATAGCGGGAGCTCCTACAATGAGCAGTTCTTC.

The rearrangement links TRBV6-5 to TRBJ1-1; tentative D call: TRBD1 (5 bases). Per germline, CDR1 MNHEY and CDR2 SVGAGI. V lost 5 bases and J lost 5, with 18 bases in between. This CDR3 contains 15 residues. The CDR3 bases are TGTGCCAGCAGTCGTCTCCGGGGCGCGAATACTGAAGCTTTCTTT. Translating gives CASSRLRGANTEAFF.

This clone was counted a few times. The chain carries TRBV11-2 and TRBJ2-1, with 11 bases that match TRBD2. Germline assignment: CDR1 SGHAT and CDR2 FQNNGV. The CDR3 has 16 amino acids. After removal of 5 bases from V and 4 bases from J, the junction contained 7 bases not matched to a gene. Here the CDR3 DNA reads TGTGCCAGCAGCCTCCGACTAGCGGGAATTTACAATGAGCAGTTCTTC. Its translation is CASSLRLAGIYNEQFF.

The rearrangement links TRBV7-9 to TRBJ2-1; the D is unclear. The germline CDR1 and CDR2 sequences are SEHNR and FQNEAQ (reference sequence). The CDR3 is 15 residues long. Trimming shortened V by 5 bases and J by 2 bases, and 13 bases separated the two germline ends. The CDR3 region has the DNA TGTGCCAGCAGCCCTACCGAGCAACCCTACAATGAGCAGTTCTTC. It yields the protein CASSPTEQPYNEQFF. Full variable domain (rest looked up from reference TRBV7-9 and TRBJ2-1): DTGVSQNPRHKITKRGQNVTFRCDPISEHNRLYWYRQTLGQGPEFLTYFQNEAQLEKSRLLSDRFSAERPKGSFSTLEIQRTEQGDSAMYLCASSPTEQPYNEQFFGPGTRLTVL.

The CDR3 region has the DNA TGTGCCAGCTCAGCAAGCGGGGGCAGTACAGATACGCAGTATTTT. It translates to CASSASGGSTDTQYF. This chain links TRBV18 with TRBJ2-3; 8 positions agree with TRBD2. V trimming: 5 bases; J trimming: 3 bases; junction bases outside the gene matches: 7. This CDR3 contains 15 residues. The V gene's germline CDR1 is KGHSH and CDR2 LQKENI.

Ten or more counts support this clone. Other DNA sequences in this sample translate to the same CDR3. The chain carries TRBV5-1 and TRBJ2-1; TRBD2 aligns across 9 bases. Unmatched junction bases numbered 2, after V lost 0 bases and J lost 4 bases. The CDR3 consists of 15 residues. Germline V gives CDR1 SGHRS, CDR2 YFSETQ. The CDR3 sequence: CASSLDSGGYNEQFF. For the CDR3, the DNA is TGCGCCAGCAGCTTGGATAGCGGGGGATACAATGAGCAGTTCTTC.

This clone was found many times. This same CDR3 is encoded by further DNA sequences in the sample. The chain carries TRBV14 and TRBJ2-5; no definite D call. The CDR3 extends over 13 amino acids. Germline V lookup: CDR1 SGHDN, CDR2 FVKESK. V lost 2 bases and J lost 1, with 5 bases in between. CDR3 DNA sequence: TGTGCCAGCAGCCAAAACAGCCAAGAGACCCAGTACTTC. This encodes CASSQNSQETQYF. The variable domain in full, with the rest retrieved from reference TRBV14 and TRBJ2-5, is EAGVTQFPSHSVIEKGQTVTLRCDPISGHDNLYWYRRVMGKEIKFLLHFVKESKQDESGMPNNRFLAERTGGTYSTLKVQPAELEDSGVYFCASSQNSQETQYFGPGTRLLVL.

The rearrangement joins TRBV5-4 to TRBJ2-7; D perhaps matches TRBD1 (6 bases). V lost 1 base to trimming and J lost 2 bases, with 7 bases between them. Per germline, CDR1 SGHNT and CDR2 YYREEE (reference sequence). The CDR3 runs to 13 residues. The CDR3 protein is CASSLPGAYEQYF. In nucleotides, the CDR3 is TGTGCCAGCAGCTTGCCAGGGGCCTACGAGCAGTACTTC.